These 22 T cell receptor beta chains were sequenced from one sample in a study of blood T cell repertoires in COVID-19. Libraries were prepared by immunoSEQ multiplex PCR; TCRdb keeps only in-frame clonotypes and omits some of them. The sample lists 150,000 to 200,000 clones, 70% to 90% occurring once. The sequencing input was peripheral blood. All receptors derive from a man aged 40-50 years with active or convalescent COVID-19.

CDR3 protein: CASSLRQGTTEAFF. CDR3 in DNA: TGTGCCAGCAGCCTCCGACAGGGCACCACTGAAGCTTTCTTT. The V call is TRBV11-2, the J call TRBJ1-1, with 7 positions matching TRBD1. The CDR3 totals 14 residues. Germline V gene lookup returns CDR1 SGHAT and CDR2 FQNNGV. The junction had 7 bases not matched to a gene; V was cut back by 5 bases and J by 4 bases.

The genes are TRBV6-1 and TRBJ2-7, with 10 bases aligning to TRBD1. The trim removed 3 bases at V and 6 bases at J, leaving 8 bases unmatched. Germline V gene data show CDR1 as MNHNS and CDR2 as SASEGT. CDR3 length equals 15 residues. CDR3 loop: CASSELPTGGREQYF. The CDR3 DNA follows: TGTGCCAGCAGTGAGCTGCCGACAGGGGGCCGCGAGCAGTACTTC.

The chain joins TRBV7-2 to TRBJ1-6; 8 bases map to TRBD1. V was pared by 5 bases and J by 11 bases, with 5 bases of the junction left unmatched. The germline gives CDR1 SGHTA, CDR2 FQGNSA. The CDR3 covers 13 residues. This chain's CDR3 is CASSQGAGPPLHF. The CDR3 DNA follows: TGTGCCAGCAGCCAGGGGGCAGGTCCACCCCTCCACTTT.

This clone came up once. The chain has TRBV7-6 and TRBJ1-4; D is unresolved. Germline V gene lookup returns CDR1 SGHVS and CDR2 FNYEAQ. The CDR3 has 15 amino acids. V was clipped by 2 bases and J by 4 bases, with 11 bases between them. The CDR3: CASSLIPRNNEKLFF. In nucleotides, the CDR3 is TGTGCCAGCAGCTTAATTCCCAGGAATAATGAAAAACTGTTTTTT.

V is TRBV18 and J is TRBJ2-1, with TRBD1 matching 10 bases. CDR3 length equals 17 residues. Germline trimming cut 3 bases from V and 2 bases from J; bases unmatched to any gene: 7. The germline gives CDR1 KGHSH, CDR2 LQKENI. Here the CDR3 reads CASSPTSGQGPYNEQFF. Written as DNA, the CDR3 is TGTGCCAGCTCACCCACTTCGGGACAGGGGCCCTACAATGAGCAGTTCTTC.

This chain connects TRBV7-8 to TRBJ1-2; D remains ambiguous. This CDR3 comprises 11 residues. Deletions cut 1 base from V and 11 bases from J, with 8 bases between. Germline V lookup: CDR1 SGHVS, CDR2 FQNEAQ. The CDR3 coding sequence is TGTGCCAGCAGCTTAGGAGAGAGGTACACCTTC. It is translated as CASSLGERYTF.

The gene calls are TRBV7-6 and TRBJ2-1; 10 bases are shared with TRBD2. This CDR3 contains 18 residues. CDR1 and CDR2 (germline): SGHVS, FNYEAQ. Germline trimming cut 5 bases from V and 3 bases from J; bases unmatched to any gene: 13. The CDR3 DNA is TGTGCCAGCAGCCCCCCACCGCTAGCGGGGGAACTCTACAATGAGCAGTTCTTC. Translating it yields CASSPPPLAGELYNEQFF.

J is TRBJ1-1 and V is TRBV18; TRBD1 agrees at 7 bases. Germline CDR1 reads KGHSH; CDR2 reads LQKENI. The CDR3 has 14 amino acids. J was trimmed by 2 bases and V by 5 bases; bases with no gene match: 5. CDR3 in DNA: TGTGCCAGCTCAGTCGGGACAGATAACACTGAAGCTTTCTTT. Protein sequence: CASSVGTDNTEAFF.

This sequence joins TRBV5-1 and TRBJ2-7; TRBD2 agrees at 14 bases. With 4 bases clipped from V and 3 bases from J, the junction kept 3 bases outside the gene matches. The CDR3 has 15 amino acids. The germline CDR1 and CDR2 sequences are SGHRS and YFSETQ. CDR3 in amino acids: CASSPGLAGGYEQYF. The CDR3 coding sequence is TGCGCCAGCAGCCCAGGACTAGCGGGGGGCTACGAGCAGTACTTC.

The chain recombines TRBV20-1 with TRBJ2-5; tentatively, D is TRBD1 (6 bases). The CDR3 runs to 11 residues. CDR1 DFQATT and CDR2 SNEGSKA come from the germline V gene (reference sequence). Trimming cost V 2 bases and J 5 bases, with 6 bases left between them. The CDR3 DNA reads as TGCAGTGCTAGAAGGGGGGAGACCCAGTACTTC. Translated: CSARRGETQYF.

V and J are TRBV6-2 or TRBV6-3 and TRBJ1-6; perhaps TRBD1 as D (6 bases). The CDR3 contains 15 residues. V shed 2 bases and J shed 8 bases, with 13 bases lying between them. CDR1 and CDR2 from the germline V gene are MNHEY and SVGEGT. DNA for the CDR3: TGTGCCAGCAGTTACGACTTGGGGGCTCATTCACCCCTCCACTTT. It specifies CASSYDLGAHSPLHF.

This clone showed up just a few times. This chain links TRBV6-5 with TRBJ1-3; perhaps TRBD1 as D (6 bases). V was clipped by 4 bases and J by 8 bases, with 15 bases between them. This CDR3 comprises 14 residues. Germline-derived CDR1 and CDR2 are MNHEY and SVGAGI. For the CDR3, the DNA is TGTGCCAGCAGTTCTGGAGCAGGGGTTGACACCATATATTTT. Its translation: CASSSGAGVDTIYF.

The chain links TRBV9 to TRBJ1-2; D is ambiguous. In germline, CDR1 is SGDLS, CDR2 YYNGEE. This CDR3 spans 15 amino acids. Trimming took off 4 bases at V and 4 bases at J, with 17 bases between the two ends. The CDR3, as DNA: TGTGCCAGCAGCATACGGGAGTCAGCGATCTATGGCTACACCTTC. This sequence encodes CASSIRESAIYGYTF. Full variable domain (missing parts from reference TRBV9 and TRBJ1-2): DSGVTQTPKHLITATGQRVTLRCSPRSGDLSVYWYQQSLDQGLQFLIQYYNGEERAKGNILERFSAQQFPDLHSELNLSSLELGDSALYFCASSIRESAIYGYTFGSGTRLTVV.

The J gene is TRBJ2-2, the V gene TRBV2; the D gene is possibly TRBD2 (7 bases). V shed 6 bases and J shed 3 bases, with 14 bases lying between them. CDR1 SNHLY and CDR2 FYNNEI come from the germline V gene. The CDR3 totals 15 residues. CDR3: CASRRGGADTGELFF. The CDR3 DNA sequence: TGTGCCAGCAGGAGGGGGGGCGCGGACACCGGGGAGCTGTTTTTT.

The V call is TRBV6-4, the J call TRBJ1-5; no firm D call. Per germline, CDR1 MRHNA and CDR2 SNTAGT. This CDR3 is built from 14 residues. The V gene lost 4 bases and the J gene lost 0 bases, with 7 bases spanning the gap. In DNA form, the CDR3 reads TGTGCCAGCAGTGGCGGACTTAGCAATCAGCCCCAGCATTTT. It specifies CASSGGLSNQPQHF.

The chain employs TRBV7-2 and TRBJ1-4; 7 nucleotides match TRBD1. The germline V gene encodes CDR1 SGHTA and CDR2 FQGNSA. This CDR3 has 14 amino acids. Unmatched junction bases numbered 11, after V lost 5 bases and J lost 11 bases. The CDR3, as DNA: TGTGCCAGCAGCAAACAGGGGATTGACCTCAAACTGTTTTTT. It codes for CASSKQGIDLKLFF.

The chain has TRBV15 and TRBJ1-2, with 7 bases aligning to TRBD1. CDR1 LNHNV and CDR2 YYDKDF come from the germline V gene (reference sequence). The V segment lost 2 bases and the J segment 7 bases; nucleotides outside the gene matches: 10. The CDR3 runs 15 residues. The CDR3 spells CATSRTTGQSGGYTF. DNA of the CDR3: TGTGCCACCAGCAGAACGACAGGGCAATCGGGTGGCTACACCTTC.

V usage is TRBV2 and J usage is TRBJ1-2, with D possibly TRBD1 on 6 matching bases. The CDR3 extends over 17 amino acids. The germline V gene encodes CDR1 SNHLY and CDR2 FYNNEI. The ends were cut back, 5 bases at V and 4 bases at J, with 23 bases in the middle. The CDR3: CASSQRWGGGFGYGYTF. In DNA form, the CDR3 reads TGTGCCAGCAGTCAGAGGTGGGGAGGGGGGTTTGGCTATGGCTACACCTTC.

CDR3 sequence reads: CASSRAGGISYEQYF. The CDR3 region has the DNA TGTGCCAGCAGTCGGGCGGGGGGGATCTCCTACGAGCAGTACTTC. This chain joins TRBV6-5 and TRBJ2-7; 9 bases match TRBD2. V lost 5 bases and J lost 0; bases outside the gene matches: 5. There are 15 residues in the CDR3. CDR1 is MNHEY and CDR2 is SVGAGI in the germline V gene.

The rearrangement links TRBV27 to TRBJ2-1; TRBD2 matches at 8 bases. CDR1 MNHEY and CDR2 SMNVEV come from the germline V gene (reference sequence). This CDR3 region has 16 residues. After removal of 4 bases from V and 0 bases from J, the junction contained 5 bases not matched to a gene. In DNA, the CDR3 is TGTGCCAGCAGTTCGGCGGGGGGCATCTCCTACAATGAGCAGTTCTTC. It encodes CASSSAGGISYNEQFF.

The chain combines TRBV3-1 (or the pseudogene TRBV3-2) with TRBJ1-3; a weak D match, TRBD1 (5 bases). The CDR3 runs to 16 residues. Germline CDR1 reads LGHDT; CDR2 reads YNNKEL (reference sequence). The germline V and J ends were trimmed by 1 base and 4 bases, with 14 bases remaining between them. In DNA, the CDR3 is TGTGCCAGCAGCCAAGGAGGAGGAGGGGTGGGAAACACCATATATTTT. Translation gives CASSQGGGGVGNTIYF.

The rearrangement links TRBV19 to TRBJ2-1; 11 positions agree with TRBD2. The germline V gene has CDR1 LNHDA and CDR2 SQIVND (reference sequence). This CDR3 is 16 amino acids long. Germline trimming cut 2 bases from V and 4 bases from J; bases unmatched to any gene: 4. CDR3 region: CASSISLAGGYNEQFF. The CDR3 DNA sequence: TGTGCCAGTAGTATATCTCTAGCGGGGGGATACAATGAGCAGTTCTTC.